The entry below describes one T cell receptor beta chain. Its antigen is not known. TCR beta CDR3 region amplification was performed from RNA transcripts. The TCR CDR3 was amplified in a first-round RT-PCR using the HTBI primer set. Via MiXCR, TCRdb re-called the multiplex PCR reads, giving one row per CDR3 protein. The repertoire includes approximately 410,000 distinct CDR3 sequences, approximately 15% of them detected once, and 5.3% sits in the top ten. The source of the sample is a study of T cells in Graves' hyperthyroidism and ophthalmopathy. Broader study findings: Most clonotypes that expanded in the thyroid above 0.001 also showed up in blood.

This CDR3 region has 14 residues. V shed 4 bases, J shed 3 bases, and the junction held 5 bases outside the gene matches. CDR1 is MDHEN, CDR2 SYDVKM, per germline. Graves' hyperthyroidism was deemed stable absent ophthalmopathy progression within 18 months. Patients showing uncontrolled infection, other autoimmune disease, pregnancy or lactation were ineligible. Specimen: blood. The clonotype originates from a young woman with Graves' hyperthyroidism. The V gene is TRBV28, the J gene TRBJ2-7; 8 bases map to TRBD1. The CDR3 is CASSWSGGIYEQYF. CDR3 sequence (DNA): TGTGCCAGCAGTTGGTCAGGGGGCATCTACGAGCAGTACTTC.